This TCR beta chain was recorded in a study of shared clonotypes between healthy human individuals (dated by TCRdb to the early 2020s). Context from the whole study: Three men and a couple of women, aged 18 to 49 years, made up the cohort. Per donor, three plates each were used for CD4 naive and CD4 memory, two for CD8 naive, and one for CD8 memory. To estimate repertoire size and how much clonotype sharing occurs between individuals, the study deeply sequenced the blood TCR repertoires of about five healthy adults. To increase sequencing depth and limit assay-specific biases, different laboratories used diverse techniques to prepare libraries and sequence TCR repertoires. Each donor's leukapheresis produced roughly between roughly 0.85 and 9.5 billion PBMCs.

Here is what the overall study found, with its caveats: Compared with non-shared clonotypes, clonotypes shared by all four sorted-subset donors had higher generation probabilities. Pairwise subsampling indicated that sequencing depth was expected to affect the degree of clonotype sharing among donors. Naive subsets generally had larger estimated clonotype richness than memory subsets did. Across a few donors, around 5% of naive CD4, around 3.5% of naive CD8, under 2.5% of memory CD4, and 0.4% to 0.45% of memory CD8 clonotypes were shared. Incomplete sequencing was indicated by rarefaction of sorted-subset datasets, despite the large sequencing depth. Sampling was restricted to blood, and TCR repertoires in tissues likely differ from the TCR repertoires found in blood. Because the study included a small number of donors, the genetic and exposure-history diversity represented was limited.

TCR CDR3 regions were amplified from genomic DNA by multiplex PCR using the deep immunoSEQ assay. Extracted genomic DNA from each cell subset was distributed evenly across all wells of several immunoSEQ 96-well plates, and each plate was treated as a replicate. For sorted subsets, each replicate PCR was loaded with 150 to 250 ng genomic DNA, equivalent to 25,000 to 30,000 T cell genomes. Purified libraries were measured with a Qubit 3.0 fluorometer, size-checked on a Bioanalyzer 2100, and measured again with the KAPA Library Quantification kit. Every immunoSEQ 96-well plate was sequenced on a separate single-read 150-cycle Illumina NextSeq 550 flow cell. From the authors' description of their analysis: Because the immunoSEQ output held only junctional sequences and lacked quality scores, the filtering could not match the filtering applied to full-length reads. Sequences were annotated with PyIR, a Python wrapper for IgBLAST v1.9, using IMGT germline references to assign V/J genes and CDR3. Reads with weak V/J assignments (E-value above 1e-6), missing CDR3, stop codons, out-of-frame junctions, or ambiguous translated residues were removed. V3J clonotypes were defined as sequences sharing an identical inferred V gene, J gene, and CDR3 amino acid sequence. The percentage overlap between two repertoires was calculated by dividing the number of shared unique clonotypes by the size of the smaller repertoire. Repertoire richness was assessed with RTK rarefaction, the Chao1 estimator, and Recon v2.1 estimates of unobserved clonotypes. OLGA was used to compute generation probabilities for all TCRbeta clonotypes that the gDNA method yielded from a handful of donors. TCRdb mirrors the immuneACCESS table, restricted to in-frame sequences. Some clones are absent from its copies; in checked studies, under half trace to an unresolved V gene, and the reason for the others is unknown. V and J calls and clone size come straight from that table; D and trimming were deduced from the DNA. This sample is represented by around 2,000,000 clones; 95% of them were singletons. Clones ranked in the top ten supply about 0.13% of the sample.

The donors were healthy, HIV-negative adults with no recently reported acute infections or vaccinations. Only Caucasian adults living in Nashville, Tennessee, USA were represented among the donors. CD4+ T cells were enriched through magnetic negative selection, after which naive cells were positively selected on CD45RA and the remaining negative fraction served as the memory subset. Blood was obtained by leukapheresis, after which PBMCs were separated by Ficoll-Histopaque density gradient centrifugation and cryopreserved in liquid nitrogen vapor phase. Analytical flow cytometry was used to check the purity and quantity of every magnetically sorted T cell population. Genomic DNA was isolated from every sorted fraction and measured by UV absorbance on a Nanodrop 2000c. Trimming costs V 0 bases and J 4 bases, and their ends lie 13 bases apart. Including the terminal cysteine and phenylalanine, the CDR3 comprises 15 residues. The kept DNA is CDR3 alone, 45 bases in frame from the first base. Based on the germline V gene, the CDR1 and CDR2 sequences are SGHRS and YFSETQ.

As regards this clone: It has no known antigen specificity. Base qualities are not at hand, and no much larger clone is one base apart. The identical CDR3 is also encoded by other nucleotide sequences in the sample.

Sequencing was performed on naive CD4+ T cells sorted from blood. The sample's cell subset or site, from its label and the paper: CD45RA+ positively selected. This receptor was taken from a man aged 18 to 29 in good health. This sequence uses TRBV5-1 and TRBJ1-1; the D gene is unclear. For the CDR3, the sequence is CASSLEGRGSTEAFF. At the DNA level, the sequence is TGCGCCAGCAGCTTGGAGGGCAGAGGATCCACTGAAGCTTTCTTT.